These T cell receptor beta chains were read from a single sample in a study of T cells after yellow fever vaccination. TCRdb independently ran MiXCR on the 5' RACE reads; one entry per CDR3 protein. The table includes hundreds of thousands of distinct CDR3 sequences, around 10% detected once. Sequenced material: PBMCs, taken on the day of the first yellow fever vaccination. The receptors were gathered from a man aged 18 to 29 who received the YFV17D yellow fever vaccine. CDR3s include the opening cysteine and the closing phenylalanine or tryptophan. Each record gives: V gene, clone size, D gene, J gene, CDR3 DNA, CDR3 protein. D genes are given only for firm matches. Some rows have no size entry. The others give once, few or many, or a class for an expanded clone.

TRBV7-2,few,NA,TRBJ2-2,TGTGCCAGCAGCCCTCGCAGGGACACCGGGGAGCTGTTTTTT,CASSPRRDTGELFF
TRBV5-1,few,NA,TRBJ2-1,TGCGCCAGCAGCTTCGAAGGAAACGGATACAATGAGCAGTTCTTC,CASSFEGNGYNEQFF
TRBV7-2,NA,TRBD1,TRBJ1-1,TGTGCCAGCAGCCAAGGACAGGGGGCGAGAAGATTT,CASSQGQGARRF
TRBV7-9,NA,NA,TRBJ2-1,TGTGCCAGCAGCTTAGATCTAAGGGACTACAATGAGCAGTTCTTC,CASSLDLRDYNEQFF
TRBV12-3/TRBV12-4,NA,TRBD1,TRBJ2-7,TGTGCCAGCAGGAGGACAGGGGGCCGGGACGAGCAGTACTTC,CASRRTGGRDEQYF
TRBV5-1,NA,NA,TRBJ1-6,TGCGCCAGCAGCTTGGCCTTAAAGGGACTGGGGTCACCCCTCCACTTT,CASSLALKGLGSPLHF
TRBV12-3/TRBV12-4,NA,NA,TRBJ2-1,TGTGCCAGCAGCGAGAACAGCGACAATGAGCAGTTCTTC,CASSENSDNEQFF
TRBV29-1,NA,TRBD1,TRBJ2-5,TGCAGCGTTGATCAGGGGGACCAAGAGACCCAGTACTTC,CSVDQGDQETQYF
TRBV20-1,many,NA,TRBJ2-4,TGCAGTGCCGGAGCGAGCTCAAGGAACATTCAGTACTTC,CSAGASSRNIQYF
TRBV5-1,NA,NA,TRBJ2-6,TGCGCCAGCCGACGGACCTCTGGGGCCAACGTCCTGACTTTC,CASRRTSGANVLTF
TRBV11-1,few,TRBD2,TRBJ2-1,TGTGCCAGCAACCCCGGCCAGCGGGGGGGCCATTTCCGAAATGAGCAGTTCTTC,CASNPGQRGGHFRNEQFF
TRBV5-6,few,TRBD1,TRBJ1-1,TGTGCCAGCAGCTTGGGTGGGGACAGGGGCCGCTTGAACACTGAAGCTTTCTTT,CASSLGGDRGRLNTEAFF
TRBV5-1,few,NA,TRBJ1-1,TGCGCCAGCAGCCTACTTGGACACATGGATACTGAAGCTTTCTTT,CASSLLGHMDTEAFF
TRBV29-1,few,NA,TRBJ2-1,TGCAGCGTTGGACAGTTCATTAGCTCCTACAATGAGCAGTTCTTC,CSVGQFISSYNEQFF
TRBV7-2,few,NA,TRBJ1-4,TGTGCCAGCAGCCCCGGCGGGGATGAAAAACTGTTTTTT,CASSPGGDEKLFF
TRBV6-5,NA,NA,TRBJ1-6,TGTGCCAGCAGTTACTTACAGGGACGAGGTTCACCCCTCCACTTT,CASSYLQGRGSPLHF
TRBV10-3,NA,NA,TRBJ2-3,TGTGCCATCCGGCGGGAAGGGCCAGATACGCAGTATTTT,CAIRREGPDTQYF
TRBV5-1,NA,TRBD2,TRBJ2-5,TGCGCCAGCAGCTTTAGGGCGGGGGATGAGACCCAGTACTTC,CASSFRAGDETQYF
TRBV18,many,TRBD2,TRBJ2-3,TGTGCCAGCTCACTGACTAGCAGCACAGATACGCAGTATTTT,CASSLTSSTDTQYF
TRBV4-3,NA,TRBD2,TRBJ2-7,TGCGCCAGCAGCCAAGCGACTAGCGGGGTCGACGAGCAGTACTTC,CASSQATSGVDEQYF
TRBV6-5,NA,NA,TRBJ2-1,TGTGCCAGCAGCAGACACGCCGGTGAGCAGTTCTTC,CASSRHAGEQFF
TRBV3-1,NA,NA,TRBJ2-6,TGTGCCAGCAGCCAAAACGGGCGGAGGGCCAACGTCCTGACTTTC,CASSQNGRRANVLTF
TRBV29-1,NA,NA,TRBJ1-5,TGCAGCGTTGAAGACGGGATGGGTCAGCCCCAGCATTTT,CSVEDGMGQPQHF
TRBV4-3,NA,TRBD1,TRBJ2-1,TGCGCCAGCAGCCAGTTGACAGGGCGATTCGCGGATGAGCAGTTCTTC,CASSQLTGRFADEQFF
TRBV2,few,NA,TRBJ2-5,TGTGCCAGCAGTGGCCGGGTACGAGAGACCCAGTACTTC,CASSGRVRETQYF
TRBV5-1,NA,TRBD1,TRBJ2-7,TGCGCCAGCAGTCAGACTCCGGGACAGGGGGTGCCCGAGCAGTACTTC,CASSQTPGQGVPEQYF
TRBV6-2/TRBV6-3,NA,NA,TRBJ2-7,TGTGCCAGCAGTGTGGGAAGCTTGGATGTCGAGCAGTACTTC,CASSVGSLDVEQYF
TRBV5-6,NA,NA,TRBJ1-5,TGTGCCAGCAGCCCACGGGGGGGCAGGGGTAATCAGCCCCAGCATTTT,CASSPRGGRGNQPQHF
TRBV18,NA,NA,TRBJ2-3,TGTGCCAGCTCACCACCCAACCCGAGCACAGATACGCAGTATTTT,CASSPPNPSTDTQYF
TRBV5-1,NA,TRBD1,TRBJ1-2,TGCGCCAGCAGCTTTGACCCGGGACAGGAATTAAATGGCTACACCTTC,CASSFDPGQELNGYTF
TRBV15,few,NA,TRBJ2-3,TGTGCCACCAGCAGAGGCGGTGGAGGGCCCACAGATACGCAGTATTTT,CATSRGGGGPTDTQYF
TRBV2,NA,NA,TRBJ1-5,TGTGCCAGACCCGGGGTCTTATACAATCAGCCCAAGCATTTT,CARPGVLYNQPKHF
TRBV6-2/TRBV6-3,NA,NA,TRBJ2-2,TGTGCCGCCTCCGGGGTGACCGGCACCGGGGAGCTGTTTTTT,CAASGVTGTGELFF
TRBV7-2,many,NA,TRBJ2-7,TGTGCCAGCAGCTTAGCTTCTAACAATTTGCTCGAGCAGTACTTC,CASSLASNNLLEQYF
TRBV12-3/TRBV12-4,NA,NA,TRBJ2-5,TGTGCCAGCAGTTTCTTCAAAGGCCCAGAGACCCAGTACTTC,CASSFFKGPETQYF
TRBV6-2/TRBV6-3,few,TRBD1,TRBJ2-1,TGTGCCAGCACAGAGTACGGGACAGGGATATATGAGCAGTTCTTC,CASTEYGTGIYEQFF
TRBV10-3,NA,TRBD2,TRBJ2-1,TGTGCCATCAGTGAGTCGATGGGGCTAGCGGGGGGCCTATCCTACAATGAGCAGTTCTTC,CAISESMGLAGGLSYNEQFF
TRBV7-3,few,TRBD1,TRBJ2-1,TGTGCCAGCAGCTTAGGGGACAGGGGCAATGAGCAGTTCTTC,CASSLGDRGNEQFF
TRBV9,few,TRBD2,TRBJ2-2,TGTGCCAGCAGCGCACCGCCTAGCGGGGGTAACACCGGGGAGCTGTTTTTT,CASSAPPSGGNTGELFF
TRBV7-9,NA,NA,TRBJ1-6,TGTGCCAGCAACCTAGGGGGGTGGGATTCACCCCTCCACTTT,CASNLGGWDSPLHF
TRBV27,NA,TRBD2,TRBJ2-7,TGTGCCAGCAGTTTACTAGCGGGGGTGAACGAGCAGTACTTC,CASSLLAGVNEQYF
TRBV5-4,few,NA,TRBJ1-1,TGTGCCAGCAGCCTTGTCGGGGCGAGGAAAACTGAAGCTTTCTTT,CASSLVGARKTEAFF
TRBV20-1,few,TRBD1,TRBJ2-3,TGCAGTGCTCGTACCGGGACAGGGGGCACTCCTCGCACAGATACGCAGTATTTT,CSARTGTGGTPRTDTQYF
TRBV2,NA,NA,TRBJ2-2,TGTGCCAGCATGGAGTGGGCAGGGAAGAACACCGGGGAGCTGTTTTTT,CASMEWAGKNTGELFF